A selection of T cell receptor beta chains follows, all from one sample in a study of cytomegalovirus exposure and HLA in healthy donors. TCRdb keeps only in-frame clones here, not all; method: immunoSEQ multiplex PCR. The sample has more than 85,000 clones; roughly 80% are singletons. The material sequenced was PBMCs. Receptors originate from a female donor in good health and CMV-seronegative. Each CDR3 is given with its conserved first and last residue. The order of the fields is clone size, V gene, D gene, J gene, CDR3 protein, CDR3 DNA. The D gene is left open where the match is weak. Some rows mark clone size as missing; the rest say once, few, many or name a class of expanded clone.

clone size: NA
V gene: TRBV4-1
D gene: NA
J gene: TRBJ1-5
CDR3 protein: CASSQEGGVDSYSNQPQHF
CDR3 DNA: TGCGCCAGCAGCCAAGAAGGGGGAGTTGACAGCTATAGCAATCAGCCCCAGCATTTT

clone size: few
V gene: TRBV7-3
D gene: NA
J gene: TRBJ2-3
CDR3 protein: CASSLLGGASDTQYF
CDR3 DNA: TGTGCCAGCAGCCTCCTAGGGGGGGCTTCAGATACGCAGTATTTT

clone size: NA
V gene: TRBV7-2
D gene: NA
J gene: TRBJ2-1
CDR3 protein: CASTPRLSEQFF
CDR3 DNA: TGTGCCAGCACGCCTAGATTAAGCGAGCAGTTCTTC

clone size: NA
V gene: TRBV2
D gene: TRBD2
J gene: TRBJ2-3
CDR3 protein: CATKLGLAGAHLFVDTQYF
CDR3 DNA: TGTGCCACAAAACTCGGACTAGCGGGGGCCCATCTGTTCGTTGATACGCAGTATTTT

clone size: NA
V gene: TRBV2
D gene: TRBD2
J gene: TRBJ2-5
CDR3 protein: CASSEGLAEETQYF
CDR3 DNA: TGTGCCAGCAGTGAAGGCCTAGCGGAAGAGACCCAGTACTTC

clone size: NA
V gene: TRBV6-6
D gene: NA
J gene: TRBJ2-3
CDR3 protein: CASRDQGHFTDTQYF
CDR3 DNA: TGTGCCAGCCGCGACCAGGGACATTTCACAGATACGCAGTATTTT

clone size: few
V gene: TRBV4-2
D gene: NA
J gene: TRBJ2-7
CDR3 protein: CASSSGGGGGYEQYF
CDR3 DNA: TGTGCCAGCAGCTCCGGCGGAGGGGGCGGCTACGAGCAGTACTTC

clone size: NA
V gene: TRBV5-6
D gene: TRBD1
J gene: TRBJ1-1
CDR3 protein: CASSFTAGGWGTEAFF
CDR3 DNA: TGTGCCAGCAGCTTTACCGCAGGGGGTTGGGGCACTGAAGCTTTCTTT

clone size: NA
V gene: TRBV5-1
D gene: TRBD2
J gene: TRBJ2-2
CDR3 protein: CASSWGLAGGANTGELFF
CDR3 DNA: TGCGCCAGCAGCTGGGGACTAGCGGGGGGCGCGAACACCGGGGAGCTGTTTTTT

clone size: few
V gene: TRBV18
D gene: TRBD1
J gene: TRBJ2-1
CDR3 protein: CASSPFAGGVTNEQFF
CDR3 DNA: TGTGCCAGCTCACCATTCGCAGGGGGAGTCACGAATGAGCAGTTCTTC

clone size: NA
V gene: TRBV7-2
D gene: TRBD2
J gene: TRBJ2-2
CDR3 protein: CASTLLAGGPGELFF
CDR3 DNA: TGTGCCAGCACCCTACTAGCGGGGGGGCCCGGGGAGCTGTTTTTT

clone size: NA
V gene: TRBV28
D gene: NA
J gene: TRBJ1-5
CDR3 protein: CASSSGLNQPQHF
CDR3 DNA: TGTGCCAGCAGTTCAGGGCTCAATCAGCCCCAGCATTTT

clone size: NA
V gene: TRBV9
D gene: TRBD2
J gene: TRBJ2-5
CDR3 protein: CASSGGLLETQYF
CDR3 DNA: TGTGCCAGCAGCGGGGGACTACTCGAGACCCAGTACTTC

clone size: NA
V gene: TRBV14
D gene: NA
J gene: TRBJ1-4
CDR3 protein: CASSPRLRGVGEKLFF
CDR3 DNA: TGTGCCAGCAGCCCACGGTTACGGGGGGTCGGTGAAAAACTGTTTTTT

clone size: NA
V gene: TRBV30
D gene: NA
J gene: TRBJ2-7
CDR3 protein: CAWRLQYLAAEQYF
CDR3 DNA: TGTGCCTGGAGACTTCAGTATCTGGCGGCCGAGCAGTACTTC

clone size: NA
V gene: TRBV6-5
D gene: NA
J gene: TRBJ1-1
CDR3 protein: CASLNAGNIRGEAFF
CDR3 DNA: TGTGCCAGCTTGAACGCAGGGAATATAAGGGGTGAAGCTTTCTTT

clone size: NA
V gene: TRBV11-2
D gene: NA
J gene: TRBJ2-7
CDR3 protein: CASSPTYGVGPDEQYF
CDR3 DNA: TGTGCCAGCAGCCCGACTTACGGGGTTGGCCCTGACGAGCAGTACTTC

clone size: NA
V gene: TRBV2
D gene: NA
J gene: TRBJ2-1
CDR3 protein: CASSRDRLSGSYNEQFF
CDR3 DNA: TGTGCCAGCAGTCGAGACAGGTTGTCGGGTTCCTACAATGAGCAGTTCTTC

clone size: few
V gene: TRBV2
D gene: TRBD1
J gene: TRBJ1-5
CDR3 protein: CASRERQGKAAEPQHF
CDR3 DNA: TGTGCCAGCAGGGAGAGACAGGGGAAAGCTGCAGAGCCCCAGCATTTT

clone size: NA
V gene: TRBV7-9
D gene: TRBD1
J gene: TRBJ1-6
CDR3 protein: CASSIFQGDSPLHF
CDR3 DNA: TGTGCCAGCAGCATTTTCCAGGGGGACTCACCCCTCCACTTT